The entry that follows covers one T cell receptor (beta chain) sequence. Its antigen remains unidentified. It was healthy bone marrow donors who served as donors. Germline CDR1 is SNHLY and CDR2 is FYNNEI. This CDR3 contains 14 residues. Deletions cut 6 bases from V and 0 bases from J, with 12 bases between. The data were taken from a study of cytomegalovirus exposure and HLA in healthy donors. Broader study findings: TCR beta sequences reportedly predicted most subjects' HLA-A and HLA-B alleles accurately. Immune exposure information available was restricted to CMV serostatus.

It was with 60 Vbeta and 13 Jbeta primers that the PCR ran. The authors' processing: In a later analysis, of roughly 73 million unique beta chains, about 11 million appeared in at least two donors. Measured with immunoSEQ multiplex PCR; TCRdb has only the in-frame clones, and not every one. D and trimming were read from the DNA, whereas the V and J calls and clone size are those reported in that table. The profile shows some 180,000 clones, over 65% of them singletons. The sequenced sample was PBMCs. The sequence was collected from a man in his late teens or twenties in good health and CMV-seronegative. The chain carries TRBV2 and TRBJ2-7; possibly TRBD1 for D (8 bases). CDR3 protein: CASRGGTGSYEQYF. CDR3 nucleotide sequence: TGTGCCAGCAGGGGGGGGACAGGCTCCTACGAGCAGTACTTC.